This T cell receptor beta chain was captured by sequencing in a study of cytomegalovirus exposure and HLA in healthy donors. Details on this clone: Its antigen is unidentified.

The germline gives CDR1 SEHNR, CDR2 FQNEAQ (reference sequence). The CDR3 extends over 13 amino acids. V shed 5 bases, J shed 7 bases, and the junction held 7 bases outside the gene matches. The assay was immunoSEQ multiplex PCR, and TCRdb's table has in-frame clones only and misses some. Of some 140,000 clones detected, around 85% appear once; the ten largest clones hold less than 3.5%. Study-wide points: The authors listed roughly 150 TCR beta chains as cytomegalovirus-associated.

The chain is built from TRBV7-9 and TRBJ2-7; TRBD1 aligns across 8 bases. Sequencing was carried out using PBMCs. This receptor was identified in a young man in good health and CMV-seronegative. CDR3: CASSLLGQGEQYF. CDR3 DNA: TGTGCCAGCAGCCTGCTTGGACAGGGTGAGCAGTACTTC.